The subject of this entry is one T cell receptor beta chain. Its antigen is not known. This entry belongs to a study of cytomegalovirus exposure and HLA in healthy donors. Whole-study findings and limits: CMV serostatus alone was available as immune exposure information.

The CDR3 is 14 residues long. Between the trimmed V and J ends, which lost 6 bases and 9 bases, there was a span of 21 bases. CDR1 and CDR2 from the germline V gene are KGHSH and LQKENI. Each donor was healthy, and each was a bone marrow donor. The PCR used 60 Vbeta and 13 Jbeta primers. In the authors' methods: The authors later counted some 76 million unique TCR beta chains, some 12 million of them shared. The assay was immunoSEQ multiplex PCR, and TCRdb's table has in-frame clones only and misses some. D and trimming were read from the DNA, whereas the V and J calls and clone size are those reported in that table. The sample lists about 160,000 clones, around four fifths occurring once.

The material sequenced was PBMCs. This chain joins TRBV18 and TRBJ2-7, with TRBD1 as a possible D gene (6 bases). This TCR was recovered from a man aged 25-45 years in good health and CMV-seronegative. The chain's CDR3 is CASSPGHNLGGQYF. The CDR3 DNA sequence: TGTGCCAGCTCCCCGGGACACAACCTTGGAGGGCAGTACTTC. The variable domain in full, completed from reference TRBV18 and TRBJ2-7, reads NAGVMQNPRHLVRRRGQEARLRCSPMKGHSHVYWYRQLPEEGLKFMVYLQKENIIDESGMPKERFSAEFPKEGPSILRIQQVVRGDSAAYFCASSPGHNLGGQYFGPGTRLTVT.